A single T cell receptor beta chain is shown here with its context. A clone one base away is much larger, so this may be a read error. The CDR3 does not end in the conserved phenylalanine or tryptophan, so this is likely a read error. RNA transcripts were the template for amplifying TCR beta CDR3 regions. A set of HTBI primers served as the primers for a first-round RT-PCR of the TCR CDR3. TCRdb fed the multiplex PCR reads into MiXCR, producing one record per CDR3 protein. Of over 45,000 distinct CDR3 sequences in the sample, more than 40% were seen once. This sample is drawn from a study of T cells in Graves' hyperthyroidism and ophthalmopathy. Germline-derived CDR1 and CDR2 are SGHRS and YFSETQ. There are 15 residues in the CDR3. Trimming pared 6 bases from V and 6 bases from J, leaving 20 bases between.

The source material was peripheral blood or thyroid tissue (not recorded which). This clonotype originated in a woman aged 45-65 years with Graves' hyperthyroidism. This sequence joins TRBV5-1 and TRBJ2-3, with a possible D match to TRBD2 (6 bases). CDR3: CASILDTAGGDTQYL. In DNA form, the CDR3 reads TGCGCCAGCATACTGGACACGGCAGGAGGGGATACGCAGTATCTT.